The 26 T cell receptor beta chains below were found in one sample sequenced in a study of blood T cell repertoires in COVID-19. Assay: immunoSEQ multiplex PCR; the TCRdb copy retains only in-frame clones and omits some. The sample includes about 480,000 clones, about 88% seen only once; the top ten take approximately 0.9%. The sequenced sample consisted of peripheral blood. The receptors derive from a young man with COVID-19, enrolled during active disease.

The chain has TRBV6-5 and TRBJ2-1; tentative D call: TRBD2 (7 bases). The CDR3 length is 15 residues. V lost 6 bases and J 2 bases, leaving 14 bases between the germline ends. Germline CDR1 and CDR2: MNHEY and SVGAGI. The CDR3: CASRPGGFTYNEQFF. The DNA for the CDR3 is TGTGCCAGCAGACCGGGGGGCTTCACCTACAATGAGCAGTTCTTC.

The CDR3 loop is CASSSGEKLFF. CDR3 bases: TGTGCCAGCAGTTCCGGGGAAAAACTGTTTTTT. The chain employs TRBV28 and TRBJ1-4; no clear D. The CDR3 length is 11 residues. Germline V gene lookup returns CDR1 MDHEN and CDR2 SYDVKM. Trimming took 4 bases from V and 8 from J, leaving 5 bases between them. Using reference TRBV28 and TRBJ1-4 for the parts outside the CDR3, the full variable domain is DVKVTQSSRYLVKRTGEKVFLECVQDMDHENMFWYRQDPGLGLRLIYFSYDVKMKEKGDIPEGYSVSREKKERFSLILESASTNQTSMYLCASSSGEKLFFGSGTQLSVL.

This chain links TRBV30 with TRBJ2-4, with TRBD2 matching 7 bases. The germline V gene has CDR1 GTSNPN and CDR2 SVGIG (reference sequence). V shed 4 bases and J 7 bases; nucleotides not matched to a gene: 4. The CDR3 totals 12 residues. CDR3 bases: TGTGCCTGGAAGGGAGGGGCGAACATTCAGTACTTC. As protein: CAWKGGANIQYF.

This chain joins TRBV10-3 and TRBJ1-6; 7 positions agree with TRBD1. The CDR3 is made up of 13 amino acids. CDR1 is ENHRY and CDR2 is SYGVKD in the germline V gene. V trimming: 9 bases; J trimming: 5 bases; junction bases outside the gene matches: 4. In DNA form, the CDR3 reads TGTGCCATACGGGACAGCCATAATTCACCCCTCCACTTT. Encoded protein: CAIRDSHNSPLHF.

The gene calls are TRBV7-8 and TRBJ2-2; maybe TRBD1 (5 bases). Germline-derived CDR1 and CDR2 are SGHVS and FQNEAQ. This CDR3 is built from 14 residues. The V end was cut by 3 bases, the J end by 4 bases, with 9 bases between. CDR3 sequence: CASSFNQGTGELFF. The CDR3, as DNA: TGTGCCAGCAGCTTTAATCAGGGCACCGGGGAGCTGTTTTTT. Drawing the rest from reference TRBV7-8 and TRBJ2-2, the complete variable domain is GAGVSQSPRYKVAKRGQDVALRCDPISGHVSLFWYQQALGQGPEFLTYFQNEAQLDKSGLPSDRFFAERPEGSVSTLKIQRTQQEDSAVYLCASSFNQGTGELFFGEGSRLTVL.

For the CDR3, the DNA is TGTGCCAGCAGCCACCGGGACAGCGGGAATCAGCCCCAGCATTTT. This encodes CASSHRDSGNQPQHF. The chain is built from TRBV6-5 and TRBJ1-5, with 7 bases identical to TRBD1. Germline V gene sequence: CDR1 MNHEY, CDR2 SVGAGI. The CDR3 runs to 15 residues. Germline trimming cut 6 bases from V and 4 bases from J; bases unmatched to any gene: 9.

The chain links TRBV5-1 to TRBJ2-1; 9 nucleotides align to TRBD2. With V trimmed by 3 bases and J by 2 bases, 6 bases remained unmatched. Germline CDR1 reads SGHRS; CDR2 reads YFSETQ. The CDR3 has 16 amino acids. This CDR3 reads CASSSLSGGPYNEQFF. CDR3 in DNA: TGCGCCAGCAGCTCCCTCAGCGGGGGGCCCTACAATGAGCAGTTCTTC.

The rearrangement links TRBV6-4 to TRBJ2-3; TRBD1 is a possible D gene (5 bases). CDR3 length equals 14 residues. The V gene lost 4 bases and the J gene lost 2 bases, with 10 bases spanning the gap. CDR1 is MRHNA, CDR2 SNTAGT, per germline. CDR3 bases: TGTGCCAGCAGTGCTAGGGGTTTCACAGATACGCAGTATTTT. It yields the protein CASSARGFTDTQYF.

This clone was seen more than once but under ten times. V usage is TRBV27 and J usage is TRBJ1-2; the D gene is possibly TRBD1 (5 bases). Trimming shortened V by 6 bases and J by 9 bases, and 20 bases separated the two germline ends. The V gene's germline CDR1 is MNHEY and CDR2 SMNVEV (reference sequence). The CDR3 loop spans 14 amino acids. CDR3 sequence: CASRKRALWGSYTF. The DNA for the CDR3 is TGTGCCAGCAGGAAACGGGCCTTATGGGGCAGCTACACCTTC.

The V call is TRBV14, the J call TRBJ2-3, with D possibly TRBD2 on 6 matching bases. CDR3 length: 18 amino acids. CDR1 is SGHDN and CDR2 is FVKESK in the germline V gene. V lost 0 bases, J lost 2 bases, and 18 bases lay in between. The CDR3 coding sequence is TGTGCCAGCAGCCAAGAGGGTTTCGTGGGAGGCCCCACAGATACGCAGTATTTT. It specifies CASSQEGFVGGPTDTQYF.

The J gene is TRBJ2-1, the V gene TRBV24-1, with a weak D call TRBD2 (6 bases). Trimming stripped 2 bases from V and 3 bases from J, with 13 bases between. In germline, CDR1 is KGHDR, CDR2 SFDVKD. The length of the CDR3 is 16 residues. Here the CDR3 reads CATSDSGVAVYNEQFF. The DNA for the CDR3 is TGTGCCACCAGTGATTCCGGGGTAGCGGTCTACAATGAGCAGTTCTTC.

The chain links TRBV11-2 to TRBJ2-7; D remains ambiguous. V gave up 5 bases and J gave up 0 bases, with 11 bases separating them. The CDR3 has 14 amino acids. Per germline, CDR1 SGHAT and CDR2 FQNNGV. This CDR3 reads CASSPEVNSYEQYF. Written as DNA, the CDR3 is TGTGCCAGCAGCCCCGAGGTAAACTCCTACGAGCAGTACTTC.

The rearrangement links TRBV15 to TRBJ2-4; 7 bases map to TRBD1. Germline loops: CDR1 LNHNV, CDR2 YYDKDF (reference sequence). This CDR3 has 15 amino acids. With V trimmed by 2 bases and J by 3 bases, 4 bases remained unmatched. The CDR3 bases are TGTGCCACCAGCAGAACCGGGACAGACAAAAACATTCAGTACTTC. It specifies CATSRTGTDKNIQYF.

V and J are TRBV13 and TRBJ2-1; 8 nucleotides match TRBD2. Losses at the gene ends were 1 base for V and 8 bases for J; bases not matched to a gene: 10. The CDR3 length is 16 residues. Per the germline V gene, CDR1 is PRHDT and CDR2 is FYEKMQ (reference sequence). The DNA of the CDR3 is TGTGCCAGCAGCTTAGCGGGGGGGCTCATGGGTCATGAGCAGTTCTTC. Translating it yields CASSLAGGLMGHEQFF.

The J gene is TRBJ1-6, the V gene TRBV19, with 7 bases lining up with TRBD1. With 6 bases clipped from V and 6 bases from J, the junction kept 14 bases outside the gene matches. The germline V gene has CDR1 LNHDA and CDR2 SQIVND (reference sequence). The CDR3 is 17 amino acids. CDR3 sequence reads: CASRGGGQALSNSPLHF. CDR3 nucleotides: TGTGCCAGTAGAGGCGGCGGACAGGCCCTGAGTAATTCACCCCTCCACTTT.

The chain links TRBV11-3 to TRBJ2-7; 8 bases match TRBD1. The germline V gene has CDR1 SGHNT and CDR2 YENEEA. The CDR3 totals 13 residues. Trimming at V came to 5 bases and at J to 0 bases, leaving 0 bases not matched to a gene. The CDR3 nucleotides are TGTGCCAGCAGCGACAGGGGCTCCTACGAGCAGTACTTC. Translated, it gives CASSDRGSYEQYF.

The rearrangement joins TRBV6-5 to TRBJ1-4, with a tentative D call TRBD1 (5 bases). Germline V CDR1 and CDR2: MNHEY, SVGAGI. CDR3 length: 16 residues. The V end was cut by 1 base, the J end by 7 bases, with 16 bases between. The CDR3 coding sequence is TGTGCCAGCAGTTACTTCACACAGGTTGGTGTTGAAAAACTGTTTTTT. As protein: CASSYFTQVGVEKLFF.

A note on this clone: It is likely a read error, because the conserved phenylalanine at the end of the CDR3 is missing. The DNA is omitted, as the CDR3 cannot be located on it reliably, and the CDR3 follows TCRdb's listing. CDR3 protein: CASSLASSDTVFL. The chain uses TRBV5-6 and TRBJ2-7; the listed D gene, TRBD1, was not tested against the DNA. Germline V gene sequence: CDR1 SGHDT, CDR2 YYEEEE. The CDR3 spans 13 residues, counting both ends.

The chain links TRBV28 to TRBJ2-1; D gene unclear. CDR1 is MDHEN and CDR2 is SYDVKM in the germline V gene. The V end lost 6 bases, the J end lost 3 bases, and 18 bases lay between the germline ends. The CDR3 runs 16 residues. The CDR3 nucleotides are TGTGCCAGCAGCCGAATGGGTAGCCAAGACTACAATGAGCAGTTCTTC. This codes for CASSRMGSQDYNEQFF.

The chain joins TRBV4-1 to TRBJ2-1, with a possible D match to TRBD2 (6 bases). V dropped 1 base and J dropped 0 bases, with 13 bases sitting between them. The CDR3 has 17 amino acids. Germline loops: CDR1 MGHRA, CDR2 YSYEKL. CDR3 sequence (DNA): TGCGCCAGCAGCCAAGCCCTCGGGGGAAGCTCCTACAATGAGCAGTTCTTC. Translating gives CASSQALGGSSYNEQFF.

This clone was detected only a few times. This chain connects TRBV5-1 to TRBJ1-6; 7 bases agree with TRBD1. Trimming took 4 bases from V and 5 from J; bases not matched to a gene: 15. Germline-derived CDR1 and CDR2 are SGHRS and YFSETQ. CDR3 length: 18 residues. The DNA for the CDR3 is TGCGCCAGCAGCACTGGCGACAGGGAAACAAGGGATAATTCACCCCTCCACTTT. Amino acids: CASSTGDRETRDNSPLHF.

The chain couples TRBV18 to TRBJ1-6; possibly TRBD1 for D (5 bases). The V and J ends lost 4 bases and 4 bases respectively, with 8 bases between them. The germline V gene has CDR1 KGHSH and CDR2 LQKENI. CDR3 length equals 14 residues. The CDR3 loop reads CASSRDRYNSPLHF. CDR3 DNA sequence: TGTGCCAGCTCACGAGACAGATATAATTCACCCCTCCACTTT. The entire variable domain, with the rest obtained from reference TRBV18 and TRBJ1-6, is as follows: NAGVMQNPRHLVRRRGQEARLRCSPMKGHSHVYWYRQLPEEGLKFMVYLQKENIIDESGMPKERFSAEFPKEGPSILRIQQVVRGDSAAYFCASSRDRYNSPLHFGNGTRLTVT.

V and J are TRBV15 and TRBJ1-4, with D perhaps matching TRBD1 (6 bases). CDR3 length: 16 residues. Trimming shortened V by 0 bases and J by 4 bases, and 12 bases separated the two germline ends. Germline assignment: CDR1 LNHNV and CDR2 YYDKDF (reference sequence). The DNA of the CDR3 is TGTGCCACCAGCAGAGATCCAGGGGCGATTAATGAAAAACTGTTTTTT. Its protein product is CATSRDPGAINEKLFF. Combining the CDR3 with reference TRBV15 and TRBJ1-4 gives the whole variable domain DAMVIQNPRYQVTQFGKPVTLSCSQTLNHNVMYWYQQKSSQAPKLLFHYYDKDFNNEADTPDNFQSRRPNTSFCFLDIRSPGLGDTAMYLCATSRDPGAINEKLFFGSGTQLSVL.

The chain carries TRBV5-4 and TRBJ1-2; D uncertain. Germline V CDR1 and CDR2: SGHNT, YYREEE (reference sequence). Trimming left V 4 bases short and J 8 bases short, with 15 bases between. The CDR3 loop spans 13 amino acids. The CDR3 DNA follows: TGTGCCAGCAGCCGGCCGGGAAGTCGGGGCTACACCTTC. Amino acids: CASSRPGSRGYTF.

The chain links TRBV5-1 to TRBJ2-5, with a possible D match to TRBD1 (5 bases). The V and J ends lost 0 bases and 9 bases respectively, with 15 bases between them. CDR1 is SGHRS and CDR2 is YFSETQ in the germline V gene. The CDR3 sequence is 14 residues long. CDR3 sequence reads: CASSLAVDNQAQYF. The CDR3 DNA follows: TGCGCCAGCAGCTTGGCCGTGGACAATCAAGCCCAGTACTTC.

The rearrangement uses TRBV7-6 and TRBJ2-7; 8 nucleotides line up with TRBD1. This CDR3 is built from 16 residues. The germline CDR1 and CDR2 sequences are SGHVS and FNYEAQ. Trimming cost V 4 bases and J 3 bases; bases outside gene matches: 11. The CDR3 reads CASSSWGAGGGYEQYF. DNA of the CDR3: TGTGCCAGCAGCTCCTGGGGTGCAGGGGGCGGCTACGAGCAGTACTTC.